This T cell receptor (beta chain) was profiled in a study of Ad26.COV2.S vaccination and SARS-CoV-2 variants. Turning to the study itself: Into the muscle, Ad26.COV2.S was dosed once or twice, 56 days apart.

The treatment: some 20 received Ad26.COV2.S at low or high dose, single or two shots; about 5 received placebo; per-sample allocation not given. Day 63 following the first vaccine or placebo injection was when the samples were taken. Boston supplied an adult donor aged 18-55 years. Its platform was an Ad26 vector, and its expressed antigen was Wuhan-strain SARS-CoV-2 spike. The assay was immunoSEQ multiplex PCR, and TCRdb's table has in-frame clones only and misses some. This sample carries around 400,000 clones, around 91% of them seen once, and the ten largest clones take 1.5% to 2%. Of note for this clone: Its specificity is unknown.

Findings and limits, study-wide: Non-spike TCR breadth did not differ much between vaccine and placebo recipients.

CDR1 is LNHDA and CDR2 is SQIVND in the germline V gene (reference sequence). The CDR3 runs to 13 residues. Trimming pared 4 bases from V and 3 bases from J, leaving 9 bases between. The sequenced sample was peripheral blood, obtained in a trial of Ad26.COV2.S vaccine versus placebo. This chain uses TRBV19 with TRBJ1-2, with D possibly TRBD1 on 6 matching bases. This TCR derives from a person aged 18-60 years who received the Ad26.COV2.S COVID-19 vaccine or a placebo. CDR3 sequence: CASSTRGYYGYTF. The CDR3 DNA follows: TGTGCCAGTAGTACTAGGGGGTACTATGGCTACACCTTC.